This record looks at one T cell receptor (beta chain) sequence and its context. The sample belongs to a study of blood T cell repertoires in COVID-19. Study-wide context: Nucleic acid was either cDNA or gDNA, and it came from T cells, B-cell-depleted T cells, or PBMCs.

Germline V lookup: CDR1 SGHTA, CDR2 FQGNSA. J gave up 3 bases and V 3 bases, and 5 bases lay outside the gene matches. The CDR3 is 16 residues long. Here immunoSEQ multiplex PCR was the method, and the copy in TCRdb shows in-frame clones only, minus some. The data show 150,000 to 250,000 clones, approximately 85% seen once. The sample comprised PBMCs or T cells enriched from blood (not recorded which). The chain links TRBV7-2 to TRBJ1-3; TRBD1 aligns across 10 bases. The sequence was obtained from a middle-aged man who had recovered from COVID-19. This CDR3 reads CASSLRQGAGGNTIYF. CDR3 bases: TGTGCCAGCAGCTTGCGACAGGGGGCAGGTGGAAACACCATATATTTT.